Given below is one T cell receptor beta chain in context. These data are taken from a study of PD-1 blockade in classical Hodgkin lymphoma. Data came from immunoSEQ multiplex PCR; TCRdb stores just in-frame clones and leaves some out. Of 60,000 to 75,000 clones listed, about 88% were seen once; the top ten hold roughly a tenth. V lost 4 bases and J 3 bases, leaving 19 bases between the germline ends. This CDR3 has 16 amino acids. Germline CDR1 reads SGHRS; CDR2 reads YFSETQ. Relapses following autologous stem cell transplantation were seen in all patients, with brentuximab vedotin exposure varying. The source material was peripheral blood mononuclear cells (PBMCs), sampled at baseline. J is TRBJ1-1 and V is TRBV5-1; TRBD1 might be the D (6 bases). The receptor was isolated from a human donor with classical Hodgkin lymphoma. The CDR3: CASSRRADRPDTEAFF. CDR3 sequence (DNA): TGCGCCAGCAGCCGGCGGGCTGACAGGCCAGACACTGAAGCTTTCTTT.